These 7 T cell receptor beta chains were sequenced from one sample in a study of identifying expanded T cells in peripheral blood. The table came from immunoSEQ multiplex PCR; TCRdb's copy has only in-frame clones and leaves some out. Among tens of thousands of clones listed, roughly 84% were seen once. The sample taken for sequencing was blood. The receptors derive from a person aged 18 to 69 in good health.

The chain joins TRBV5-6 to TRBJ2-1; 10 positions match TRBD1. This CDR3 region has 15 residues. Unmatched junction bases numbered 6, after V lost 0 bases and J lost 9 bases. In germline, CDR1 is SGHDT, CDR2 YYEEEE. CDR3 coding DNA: TGTGCCAGCAGCTTGGGGGACAGGGGACTCGGTGAGCAGTTCTTC. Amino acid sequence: CASSLGDRGLGEQFF.

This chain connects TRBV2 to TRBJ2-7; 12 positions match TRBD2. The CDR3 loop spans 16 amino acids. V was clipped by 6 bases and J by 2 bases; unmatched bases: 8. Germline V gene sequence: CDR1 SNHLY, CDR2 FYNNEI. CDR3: CASRRLAGDQTYEQYF. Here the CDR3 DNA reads TGTGCCAGCAGGAGACTAGCGGGGGACCAGACCTACGAGCAGTACTTC.

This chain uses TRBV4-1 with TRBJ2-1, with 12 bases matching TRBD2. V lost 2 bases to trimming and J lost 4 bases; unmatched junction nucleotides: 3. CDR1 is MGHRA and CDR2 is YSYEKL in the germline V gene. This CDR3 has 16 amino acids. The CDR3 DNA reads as TGCGCCAGCAGCCAACTACTAGCGGGGGGTTACAATGAGCAGTTCTTC. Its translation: CASSQLLAGGYNEQFF.

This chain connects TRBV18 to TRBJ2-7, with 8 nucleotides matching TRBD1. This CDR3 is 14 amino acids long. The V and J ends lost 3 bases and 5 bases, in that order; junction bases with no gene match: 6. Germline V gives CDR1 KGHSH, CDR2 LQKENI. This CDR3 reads CASSPDRAPHEQYF. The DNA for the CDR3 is TGTGCCAGCTCACCGGACAGGGCTCCCCACGAGCAGTACTTC.

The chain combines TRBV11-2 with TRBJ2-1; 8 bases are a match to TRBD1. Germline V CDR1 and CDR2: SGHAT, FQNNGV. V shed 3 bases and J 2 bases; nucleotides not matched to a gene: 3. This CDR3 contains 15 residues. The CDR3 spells CASSLEQGAYNEQFF. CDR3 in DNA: TGTGCCAGCAGCTTGGAACAGGGGGCCTACAATGAGCAGTTCTTC. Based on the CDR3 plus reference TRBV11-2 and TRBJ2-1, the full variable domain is EAGVAQSPRYKIIEKRQSVAFWCNPISGHATLYWYQQILGQGPKLLIQFQNNGVVDDSQLPKDRFSAERLKGVDSTLKIQPAKLEDSAVYLCASSLEQGAYNEQFFGPGTRLTVL.

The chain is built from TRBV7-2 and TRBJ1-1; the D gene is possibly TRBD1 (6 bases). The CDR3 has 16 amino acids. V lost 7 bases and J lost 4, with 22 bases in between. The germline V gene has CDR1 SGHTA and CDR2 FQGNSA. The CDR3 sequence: CASTDILGAGGTEAFF. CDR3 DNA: TGTGCCAGCACAGATATTTTGGGGGCGGGTGGCACTGAAGCTTTCTTT.

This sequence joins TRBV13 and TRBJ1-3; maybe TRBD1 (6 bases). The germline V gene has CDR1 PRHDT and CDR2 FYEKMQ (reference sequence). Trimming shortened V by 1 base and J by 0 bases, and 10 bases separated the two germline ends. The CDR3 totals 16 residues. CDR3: CASSLATRGSGNTIYF. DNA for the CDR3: TGTGCCAGCAGCTTAGCCACCAGGGGCTCTGGAAACACCATATATTTT.